This TCR beta chain appears in the sequencing data of a study of cytomegalovirus exposure and HLA in healthy donors. Study-wide context: Findings of an earlier analysis included about 100 million unique TCR beta sequences from some 200 million T cells.

Comments on this clone: Its specificity is not known. The germline gene is not matched at one end of the junction; a read error may be the cause.

Use of 60 Vbeta and 13 Jbeta primers characterized the PCR. Profiled with immunoSEQ multiplex PCR; TCRdb holds only in-frame clones, not every one. The table has fewer than 75,000 clones, 65% to 80% seen once; the top ten hold 2.5% to 3.5%. In germline, CDR1 is SEHNR, CDR2 FQNEAQ (reference sequence). This CDR3 spans 18 amino acids. Study results and limitations: A classifier reportedly called cytomegalovirus status with high sensitivity and specificity. A later analysis found TCR association rates differed by HLA locus, highest for DRB1 and lowest for HLA-C. Rare TCR sequences predominated, though certain public TCRs were found in many donors.

The rearrangement uses TRBV7-9 and TRBJ2-1; 10 bases are a match to TRBD1. This TCR came from a young woman in good health and CMV-seronegative. The sample comprised PBMCs. CDR3 residues: CASSFGLVGTGDYNERFF. CDR3 nucleotides: TGTGCCAGCAGCTTTGGTCTGGTCGGGACAGGGGACTACAATGAGCGGTTCTTC. Combining the CDR3 with reference TRBV7-9 and TRBJ2-1 gives the whole variable domain DTGVSQNPRHKITKRGQNVTFRCDPISEHNRLYWYRQTLGQGPEFLTYFQNEAQLEKSRLLSDRFSAERPKGSFSTLEIQRTEQGDSAMYLCASSFGLVGTGDYNERFFGPGTRLTVL.